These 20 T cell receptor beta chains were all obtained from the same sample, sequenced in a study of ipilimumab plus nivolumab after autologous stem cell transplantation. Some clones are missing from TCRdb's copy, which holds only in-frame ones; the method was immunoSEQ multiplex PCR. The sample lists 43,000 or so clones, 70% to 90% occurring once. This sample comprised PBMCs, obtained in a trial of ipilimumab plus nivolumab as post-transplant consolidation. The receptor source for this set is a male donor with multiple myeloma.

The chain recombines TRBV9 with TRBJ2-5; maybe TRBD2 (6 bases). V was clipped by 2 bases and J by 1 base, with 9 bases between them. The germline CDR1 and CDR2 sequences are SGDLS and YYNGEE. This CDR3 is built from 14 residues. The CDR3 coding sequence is TGTGCCAGCAGCGTTAGCGGAGCCCAAGAGACCCAGTACTTC. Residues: CASSVSGAQETQYF.

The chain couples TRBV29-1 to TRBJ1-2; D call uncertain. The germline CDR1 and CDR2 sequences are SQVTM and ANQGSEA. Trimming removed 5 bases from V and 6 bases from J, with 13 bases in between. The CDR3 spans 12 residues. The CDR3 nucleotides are TGCAGCGTTCATTCCCCAGGAGATGGCTACACCTTC. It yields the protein CSVHSPGDGYTF. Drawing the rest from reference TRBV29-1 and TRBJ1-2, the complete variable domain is SAVISQKPSRDICQRGTSLTIQCQVDSQVTMMFWYRQQPGQSLTLIATANQGSEATYESGFVIDKFPISRPNLTFSTLTVSNMSPEDSSIYLCSVHSPGDGYTFGSGTRLTVV.

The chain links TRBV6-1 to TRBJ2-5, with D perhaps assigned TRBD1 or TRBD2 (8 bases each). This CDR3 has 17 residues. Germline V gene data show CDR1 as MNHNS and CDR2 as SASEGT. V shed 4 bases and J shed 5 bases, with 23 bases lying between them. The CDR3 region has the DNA TGTGCCAGCAGTGGCGGGGGGCGGGGGACAGGATTCGAGACCCAGTACTTC. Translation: CASSGGGRGTGFETQYF.

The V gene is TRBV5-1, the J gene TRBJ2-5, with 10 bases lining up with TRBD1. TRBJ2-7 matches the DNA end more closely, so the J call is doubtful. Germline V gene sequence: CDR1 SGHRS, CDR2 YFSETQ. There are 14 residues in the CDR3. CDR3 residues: CASSSGQGAYEQYF. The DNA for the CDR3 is TGCGCCAGCAGCTCTGGACAGGGGGCCTACGAGCAGTACTTC.

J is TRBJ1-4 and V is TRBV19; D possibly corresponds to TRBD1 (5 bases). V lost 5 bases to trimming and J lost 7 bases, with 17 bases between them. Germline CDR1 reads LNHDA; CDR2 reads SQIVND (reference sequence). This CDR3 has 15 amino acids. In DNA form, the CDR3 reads TGTGCCAGTAGTCCCCCCCCGGGGACCAGTGAAAAACTGTTTTTT. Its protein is CASSPPPGTSEKLFF.

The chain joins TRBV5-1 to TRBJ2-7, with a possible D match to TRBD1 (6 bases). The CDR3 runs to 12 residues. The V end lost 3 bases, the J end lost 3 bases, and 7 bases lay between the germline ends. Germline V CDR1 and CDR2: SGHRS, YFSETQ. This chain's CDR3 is CASSSQGYEQYF. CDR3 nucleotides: TGCGCCAGCAGCTCACAGGGCTACGAGCAGTACTTC. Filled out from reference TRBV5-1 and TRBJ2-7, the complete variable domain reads KAGVTQTPRYLIKTRGQQVTLSCSPISGHRSVSWYQQTPGQGLQFLFEYFSETQRNKGNFPGRFSGRQFSNSRSEMNVSTLELGDSALYLCASSSQGYEQYFGPGTRLTVT.

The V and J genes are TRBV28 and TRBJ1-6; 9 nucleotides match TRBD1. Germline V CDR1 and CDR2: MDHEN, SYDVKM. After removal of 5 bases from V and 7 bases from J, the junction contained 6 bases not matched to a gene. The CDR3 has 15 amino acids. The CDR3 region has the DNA TGTGCCAGCAGTCCGACGGGACAGGGAAATTCACCCCTCCACTTT. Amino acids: CASSPTGQGNSPLHF.

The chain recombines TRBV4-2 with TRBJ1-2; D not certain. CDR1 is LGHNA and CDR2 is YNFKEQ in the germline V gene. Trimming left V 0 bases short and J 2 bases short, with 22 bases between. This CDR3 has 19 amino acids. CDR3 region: CASSQDRSAQLGSNYGYTF. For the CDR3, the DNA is TGTGCCAGCAGCCAAGATCGGTCGGCGCAGTTGGGGTCGAACTATGGCTACACCTTC.

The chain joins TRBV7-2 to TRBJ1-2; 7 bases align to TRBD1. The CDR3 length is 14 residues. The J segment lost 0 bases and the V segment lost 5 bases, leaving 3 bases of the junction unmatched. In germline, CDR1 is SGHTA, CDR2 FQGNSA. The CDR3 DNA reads TGTGCCAGCAGCATTACAGGGGCTAACTATGGCTACACCTTC. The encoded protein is CASSITGANYGYTF.

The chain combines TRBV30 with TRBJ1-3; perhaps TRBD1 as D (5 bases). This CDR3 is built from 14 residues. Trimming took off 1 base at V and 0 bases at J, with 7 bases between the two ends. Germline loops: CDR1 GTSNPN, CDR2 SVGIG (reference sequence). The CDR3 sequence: CAWSAGSSGNTIYF. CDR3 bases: TGTGCCTGGAGTGCAGGGAGCTCTGGAAACACCATATATTTT.

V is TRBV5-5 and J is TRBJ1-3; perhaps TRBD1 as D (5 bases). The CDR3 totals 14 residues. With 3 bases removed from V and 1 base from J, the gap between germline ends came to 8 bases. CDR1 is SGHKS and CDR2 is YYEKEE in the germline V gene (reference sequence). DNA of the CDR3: TGTGCCAGCAGCTGGGAGGGGTCTGGAAACACCATATATTTT. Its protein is CASSWEGSGNTIYF.

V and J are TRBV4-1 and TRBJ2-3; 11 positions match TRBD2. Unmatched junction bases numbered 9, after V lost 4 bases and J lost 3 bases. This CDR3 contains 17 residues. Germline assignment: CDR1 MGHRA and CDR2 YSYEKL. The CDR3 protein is CASSLKHLAGGTDTQYF. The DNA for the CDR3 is TGCGCCAGCAGCCTTAAACATCTAGCGGGGGGAACAGATACGCAGTATTTT.

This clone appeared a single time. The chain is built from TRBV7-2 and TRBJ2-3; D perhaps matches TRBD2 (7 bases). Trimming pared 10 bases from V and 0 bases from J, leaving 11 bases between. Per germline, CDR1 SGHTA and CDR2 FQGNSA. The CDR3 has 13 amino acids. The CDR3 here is CATRGASTDTQYF. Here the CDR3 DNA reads TGTGCCACCCGGGGGGCTAGCACAGATACGCAGTATTTT.

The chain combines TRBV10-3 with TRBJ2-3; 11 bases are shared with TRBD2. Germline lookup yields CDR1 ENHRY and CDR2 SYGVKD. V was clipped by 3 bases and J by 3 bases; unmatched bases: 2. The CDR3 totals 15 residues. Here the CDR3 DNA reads TGTGCCATCAGTGATAGCGGGGGGGCTACAGATACGCAGTATTTT. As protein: CAISDSGGATDTQYF.

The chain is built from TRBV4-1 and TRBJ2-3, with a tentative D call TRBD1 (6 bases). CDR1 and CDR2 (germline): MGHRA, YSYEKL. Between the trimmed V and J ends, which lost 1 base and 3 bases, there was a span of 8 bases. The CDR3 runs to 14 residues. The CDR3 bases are TGCGCCAGCAGCCAAGGGGGACATACAGATACGCAGTATTTT. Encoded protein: CASSQGGHTDTQYF.

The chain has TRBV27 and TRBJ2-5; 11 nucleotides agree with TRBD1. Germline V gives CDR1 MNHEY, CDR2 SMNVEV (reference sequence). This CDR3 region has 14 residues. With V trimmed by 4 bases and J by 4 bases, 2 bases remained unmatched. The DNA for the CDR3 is TGTGCCAGCAGTTCGGGACAGGGGGGAGAGACCCAGTACTTC. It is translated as CASSSGQGGETQYF.

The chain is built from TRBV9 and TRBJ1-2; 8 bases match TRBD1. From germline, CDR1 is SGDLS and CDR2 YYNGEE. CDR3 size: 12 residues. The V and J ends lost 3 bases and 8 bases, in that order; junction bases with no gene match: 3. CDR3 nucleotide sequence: TGTGCCAGCAGCGGACAGGGGAGGGGCTACACCTTC. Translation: CASSGQGRGYTF.

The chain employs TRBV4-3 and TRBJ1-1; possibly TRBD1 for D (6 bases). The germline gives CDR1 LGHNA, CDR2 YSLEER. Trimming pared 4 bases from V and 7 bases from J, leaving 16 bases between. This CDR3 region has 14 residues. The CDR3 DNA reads TGCGCCAGCAGCCCTGGCAGAACAGGGCTTGAAGCTTTCTTT. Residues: CASSPGRTGLEAFF.

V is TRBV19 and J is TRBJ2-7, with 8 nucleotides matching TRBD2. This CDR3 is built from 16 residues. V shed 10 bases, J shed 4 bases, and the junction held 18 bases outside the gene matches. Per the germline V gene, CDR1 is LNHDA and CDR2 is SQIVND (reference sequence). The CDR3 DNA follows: TGTGCCACCGCGGCGGAGCGGGAGCCTCCCGGATACGAGCAGTACTTC. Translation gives CATAAEREPPGYEQYF.

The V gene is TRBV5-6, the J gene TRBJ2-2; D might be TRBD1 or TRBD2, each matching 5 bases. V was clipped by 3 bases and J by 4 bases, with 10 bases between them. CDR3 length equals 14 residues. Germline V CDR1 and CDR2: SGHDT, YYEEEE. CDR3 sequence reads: CASSWGRPTGELFF. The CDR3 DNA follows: TGTGCCAGCAGCTGGGGACGACCCACCGGGGAGCTGTTTTTT.